This TCR beta chain emerged from a study of Graves' ophthalmopathy and Graves' hyperthyroidism. The overall study: Hyperthyroidism was considered stable when no ophthalmopathy appeared within 18 months of follow-up. Regarding the study as a whole: The 13-signature model separated ophthalmopathy from stable hyperthyroidism at over 85% sensitivity and roughly 80% specificity. Most expanded thyroid clonotypes above 0.001 frequency also appeared in blood.

Note on this clonotype: The antigen is not known.

As the template, RNA transcripts were used to amplify TCR beta CDR3 regions. HTBI-primed first-round RT-PCR preceded second-round multiplex PCR. TCRdb passed the multiplex PCR reads through MiXCR, listing each CDR3 protein once. Of over a million distinct CDR3 sequences in the sample, about 38% were seen once. V gave up 10 bases and J gave up 6 bases, with 18 bases separating them. Germline V gene data show CDR1 as ENHRY and CDR2 as SYGVKD. The CDR3 is 13 residues long. If patients had other autoimmune diseases, uncontrolled infections, pregnancy or lactation, they were excluded. This clonotype originated in an adult man with Graves' hyperthyroidism. Sequenced: peripheral blood or thyroid tissue (not recorded which). This chain uses TRBV10-3 with TRBJ1-1, with D tentatively TRBD1 (5 bases). CDR3 nucleotide sequence: TGTGCCACTCGTGGAGCGGGGACCGCTGAAGCTTTCTTT. It encodes CATRGAGTAEAFF.